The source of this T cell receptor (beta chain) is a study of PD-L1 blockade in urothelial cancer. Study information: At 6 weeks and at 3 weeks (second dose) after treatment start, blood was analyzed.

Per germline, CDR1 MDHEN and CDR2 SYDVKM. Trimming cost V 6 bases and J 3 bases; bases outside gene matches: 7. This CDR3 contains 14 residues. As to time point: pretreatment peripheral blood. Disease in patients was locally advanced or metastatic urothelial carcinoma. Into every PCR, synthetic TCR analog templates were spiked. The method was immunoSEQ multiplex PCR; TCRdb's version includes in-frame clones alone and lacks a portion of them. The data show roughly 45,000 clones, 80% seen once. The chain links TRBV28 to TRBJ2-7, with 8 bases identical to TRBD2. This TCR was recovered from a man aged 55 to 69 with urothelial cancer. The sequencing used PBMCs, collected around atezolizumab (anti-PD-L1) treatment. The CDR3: CASRPPGTSYEQYF. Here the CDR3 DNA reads TGTGCCAGCAGGCCACCCGGGACTAGCTACGAGCAGTACTTC.